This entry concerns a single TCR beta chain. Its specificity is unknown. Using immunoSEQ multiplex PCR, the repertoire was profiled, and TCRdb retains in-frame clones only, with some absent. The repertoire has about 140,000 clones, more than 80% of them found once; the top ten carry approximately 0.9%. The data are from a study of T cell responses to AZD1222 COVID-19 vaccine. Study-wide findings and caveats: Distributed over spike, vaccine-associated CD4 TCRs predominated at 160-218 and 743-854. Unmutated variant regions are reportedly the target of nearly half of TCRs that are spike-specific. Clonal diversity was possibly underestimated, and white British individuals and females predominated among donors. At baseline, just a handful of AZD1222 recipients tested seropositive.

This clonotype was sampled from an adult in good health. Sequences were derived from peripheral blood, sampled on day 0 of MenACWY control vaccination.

CDR3 coding DNA: TGTGCCAGCAGCGGAAGTCCAAAGGCTAGCGGGACTAGATACAATGAGCAGTTCTTC. Translated, it gives CASSGSPKASGTRYNEQFF. V gene TRBV9 combines with J gene TRBJ2-1; TRBD2 aligns across 9 bases. The CDR3 consists of 19 residues. J lost 4 bases, V lost 3 bases, and 17 bases had no gene match. Germline CDR1 is SGDLS and CDR2 is YYNGEE.